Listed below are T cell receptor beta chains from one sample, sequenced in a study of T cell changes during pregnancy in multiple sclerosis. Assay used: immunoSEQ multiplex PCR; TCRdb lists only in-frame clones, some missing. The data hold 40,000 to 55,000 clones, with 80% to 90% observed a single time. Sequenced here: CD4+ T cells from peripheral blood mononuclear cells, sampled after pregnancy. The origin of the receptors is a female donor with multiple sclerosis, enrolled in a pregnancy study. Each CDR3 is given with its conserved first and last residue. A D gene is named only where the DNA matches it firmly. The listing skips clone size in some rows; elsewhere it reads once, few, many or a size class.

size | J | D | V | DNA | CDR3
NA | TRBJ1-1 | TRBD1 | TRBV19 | TGTGCCAGTATCGAGGCGGGACAGGTGAACACTGAAGCTTTCTTT | CASIEAGQVNTEAFF
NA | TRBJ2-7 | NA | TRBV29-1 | TGCAGCGTCCTCCGGGAGAGCTCCTACGAGCAGTACTTC | CSVLRESSYEQYF
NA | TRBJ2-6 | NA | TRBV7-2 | TGTGCCAGCAGCTCCCGGGACTCCGAAGCCCTGACTTTC | CASSSRDSEALTF
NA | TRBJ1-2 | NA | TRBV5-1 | TGCGCCAGCTCCGGCGGAGGGACGGGCGGCTACACCTTC | CASSGGGTGGYTF
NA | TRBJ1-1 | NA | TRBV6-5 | TGTGCCAGCAGTTACCCCGGCGGGGTAGCTTTCTTT | CASSYPGGVAFF
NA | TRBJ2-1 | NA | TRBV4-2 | TGTGCCAGCAGCTTCCCCCCCCAGCGGAGAAGCTCCTACAATGAGCAGTTCTTC | CASSFPPQRRSSYNEQFF
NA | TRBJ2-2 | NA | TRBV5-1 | TGCGCCAGCAGCTCACCGGGAGTTAACACCGGGGAGCTGTTTTTT | CASSSPGVNTGELFF
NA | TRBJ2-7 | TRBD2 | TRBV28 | TGTGCCAGCAGTTTAACACTAGCGGGCGCCTACGAGCAGTACTTC | CASSLTLAGAYEQYF
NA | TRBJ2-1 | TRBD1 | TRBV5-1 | TGCGCCAGCAGCCATGGACAGGGTGGGAGTGAGCAGTTCTTC | CASSHGQGGSEQFF
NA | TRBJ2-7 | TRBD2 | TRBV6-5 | TGTGCCAGCAGGCGGGAGGCGGGCGAGCAGTACTTC | CASRREAGEQYF
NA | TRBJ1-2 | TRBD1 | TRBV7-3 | TGTGCCAGCAGCTTCCGGGACAGGAGTTATGGCTACACCTTC | CASSFRDRSYGYTF
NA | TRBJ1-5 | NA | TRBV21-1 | TGTGCCAGCAGCAAAGTTGGCAACAGGGGTTTCTTCAATCAGCCCCAGCATTTT | CASSKVGNRGFFNQPQHF
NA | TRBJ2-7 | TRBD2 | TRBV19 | TGTGCCAGTAGTTTTTCTGGACTAGCGGGAGGGGCGTCCTACGAGCAGTACTTC | CASSFSGLAGGASYEQYF
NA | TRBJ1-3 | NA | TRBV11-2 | TGTGCCAGCAGCTTAGCCCTCATAGCCTCTGGAAACACCATATATTTT | CASSLALIASGNTIYF
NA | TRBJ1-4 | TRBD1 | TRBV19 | TGTGCCAGTAGTATAGATGCGGCAGGGGGAAATGAAAAACTGTTTTTT | CASSIDAAGGNEKLFF
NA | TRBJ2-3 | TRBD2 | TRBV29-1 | TGCAGCGTTGAAGAAGGGACTAGCGGAAATACGCAGTATTTT | CSVEEGTSGNTQYF
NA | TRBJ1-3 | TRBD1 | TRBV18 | TGTGCCAGCTCACTGGACAGGGGCTTGATCTACTCTGGAAACACCATATATTTT | CASSLDRGLIYSGNTIYF
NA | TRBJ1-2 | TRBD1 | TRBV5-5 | TGTGCCAGCAGCCCGTACAGGGGGTCTAACTATGGCTACACCTTC | CASSPYRGSNYGYTF
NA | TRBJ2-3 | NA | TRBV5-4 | TGTGCCAGCAGCTTTGGGAGGAGTAGTTCAGATACGCAGTATTTT | CASSFGRSSSDTQYF
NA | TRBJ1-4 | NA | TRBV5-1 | TGCGCCAGCAGCCCCGGACAGACGGATAATGAAAAACTGTTTTTT | CASSPGQTDNEKLFF
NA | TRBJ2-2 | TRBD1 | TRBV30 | TGTGCCTGGACCCCCGGGACAGGGGGCACCGGGGAGCTGTTTTTT | CAWTPGTGGTGELFF
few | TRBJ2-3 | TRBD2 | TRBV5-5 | TGTGCCAGCAGCTCCCTGACTAGCAAAGATACGCAGTATTTT | CASSSLTSKDTQYF
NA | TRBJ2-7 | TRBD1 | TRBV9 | TGTGCCAGCAGCGTAGGTGGGACAGCCCTCTACGAGCAGTACTTC | CASSVGGTALYEQYF